This T cell receptor (beta chain) originates from a study of cytomegalovirus exposure and HLA in healthy donors. About this clone itself: The antigen remains undetermined.

Overall study results and limits: Reported findings show TCR beta sequences accurately forecast HLA-A and HLA-B alleles in most subjects.

Use of 60 Vbeta and 13 Jbeta primers characterized the PCR. The repertoire was sequenced with immunoSEQ multiplex PCR; TCRdb's copy has only in-frame clones and lacks some. This table has 200,000 or so clones, 80% appearing once. With V trimmed by 8 bases and J by 3 bases, 6 bases remained unmatched. From germline, CDR1 is MNHNS and CDR2 SASEGT. The CDR3 runs to 14 residues. The sequenced material came from PBMCs. The source of this sequence is a man aged 35 to 55 in good health and CMV-seropositive. The J gene is TRBJ2-3, the V gene TRBV6-1; the match to TRBD1 covers 9 bases. The CDR3 spells CASAGTGNTDTQYF. The CDR3 DNA sequence: TGTGCCAGCGCTGGGACAGGGAATACAGATACGCAGTATTTT.